The clone carrying this T cell receptor (beta chain) was observed many times. This entry belongs to a study of early T cells in non-severe SARS-CoV-2 infection. Looking at the study overall: Unsorted whole blood bulk RNA was sequenced, with unpaired chains.

Unique molecular identifiers (one per individual cDNA molecule) were attached. TCRdb reprocessed the 5' RACE reads with MiXCR, giving one entry per CDR3 protein. The data contain about 19,000 distinct CDR3 sequences, about 4% of them seen just once; the ten biggest clones take up over 7%. Sequencing was performed on whole blood. This TCR derives from an adult who was a healthcare worker with PCR-confirmed SARS-CoV-2 infection or an uninfected control (not recorded which).

The CDR3 nucleotides read TGTGCCAGCAGTTTAATAGGACAGGGGCTTCAGCCCCAGCATTTT. As protein: CASSLIGQGLQPQHF. The chain carries TRBV27 and TRBJ1-5, with TRBD1 matching over 9 bases. Trimming took 2 bases from V and 6 from J; bases not matched to a gene: 5. Germline values: CDR1 MNHEY, CDR2 SMNVEV (reference sequence). The CDR3 spans 15 residues.